This entry lists 24 T cell receptor beta chains sequenced from one sample in a study of OX40 agonist ivuxolimab in advanced cancers. Method: immunoSEQ multiplex PCR; TCRdb's copy keeps in-frame clones and lacks some. The data show tens of thousands of clones, with about four fifths seen just once and roughly 2.5% held by the top ten. The sample here was CD4+ or CD8+ T cells sorted from blood, taken in a trial of the OX40 agonist ivuxolimab. The receptors stem from an adult with an advanced solid tumor such as melanoma, head and neck, liver or kidney cancer.

The CDR3 DNA reads TGCGCCAGCAGCTTGGACCCGGGGGTGAACACTGAAGCTTTCTTT. Residues: CASSLDPGVNTEAFF. The chain carries TRBV5-1 and TRBJ1-1, with D possibly TRBD1 on 5 matching bases. CDR1 SGHRS and CDR2 YFSETQ come from the germline V gene. The CDR3 spans 15 residues. With 0 bases removed from V and 0 bases from J, the gap between germline ends came to 9 bases.

V and J are TRBV7-2 and TRBJ1-5; possible D gene TRBD1, 6 bases. The CDR3 extends over 14 amino acids. V lost 5 bases and J lost 10, with 18 bases in between. The germline CDR1 and CDR2 sequences are SGHTA and FQGNSA. The CDR3 coding sequence is TGTGCCAGCAGCGATAAGGGGGGAGGAACACCCCAGCATTTT. It yields the protein CASSDKGGGTPQHF. Variable domain in full (rest from reference TRBV7-2 and TRBJ1-5): GAGVSQSPSNKVTEKGKDVELRCDPISGHTALYWYRQSLGQGLEFLIYFQGNSAPDKSGLPSDRFSAERTGGSVSTLTIQRTQQEDSAVYLCASSDKGGGTPQHFGDGTRLSIL.

The CDR3 here is CASSAGTANTGELFF. The CDR3 nucleotides read TGTGCCAGCTCAGCCGGGACGGCCAACACCGGGGAGCTGTTTTTT. The chain uses TRBV18 and TRBJ2-2; D possibly uses TRBD1 or TRBD2 (5 bases each). V was clipped by 5 bases and J by 2 bases, with 12 bases between them. CDR1 is KGHSH, CDR2 LQKENI, per germline. The CDR3 covers 15 residues.

The chain links TRBV7-6 to TRBJ2-3, with 8 nucleotides matching TRBD2. This CDR3 is 16 amino acids long. After removal of 0 bases from V and 1 base from J, the junction contained 3 bases not matched to a gene. Germline CDR1 and CDR2: SGHVS and FNYEAQ. The chain's CDR3 is CASSLAAGGGTDTQYF. The CDR3 coding sequence is TGTGCCAGCAGCTTAGCTGCGGGGGGCGGCACAGATACGCAGTATTTT.

The CDR3 DNA reads as TGTGCCAGCAGCTCTTTAGGGGCAGGGGCTAATGAAAAACTGTTTTTT. Residues: CASSSLGAGANEKLFF. The V call is TRBV28, the J call TRBJ1-4, with a weak D call TRBD1 (6 bases). This CDR3 contains 16 residues. From germline, CDR1 is MDHEN and CDR2 SYDVKM. Trimming removed 6 bases at V and 3 bases at J, with 17 bases between.

This clone was detected a few times. The chain joins TRBV6-1 to TRBJ2-7; no reliable D call. The germline CDR1 and CDR2 sequences are MNHNS and SASEGT. Trimming stripped 3 bases from V and 1 base from J, with 1 base between. The CDR3 spans 11 residues. The CDR3 region is CASSDSYEQYV. CDR3 DNA: TGTGCCAGCAGTGATTCCTACGAGCAGTACGTC.

The chain employs TRBV10-3 and TRBJ1-6; TRBD1 agrees at 9 bases. Trimming removed 2 bases from V and 6 bases from J; junction bases left unmatched: 2. Germline V gene data show CDR1 as ENHRY and CDR2 as SYGVKD. The CDR3 has 15 amino acids. Here the CDR3 reads CAISEGDRVNSPLHF. The CDR3 DNA is TGTGCCATCAGTGAGGGGGACAGGGTTAATTCACCCCTCCACTTT.

The CDR3 DNA is TGCGCCAGCAGCCAAGGCCGGGACAGGCCAACCTACGAGCAGTACTTC. Translated, it gives CASSQGRDRPTYEQYF. V gene TRBV4-3 combines with J gene TRBJ2-7; 8 bases align to TRBD1. Unmatched junction bases numbered 7, after V lost 1 base and J lost 2 bases. The CDR3 covers 16 residues. Germline-derived CDR1 and CDR2 are LGHNA and YSLEER.

The chain employs TRBV7-2 and TRBJ2-7; TRBD1 matches 9 bases. The CDR3 sequence is 15 residues long. Germline trimming cut 5 bases from V and 3 bases from J; bases unmatched to any gene: 8. CDR1 and CDR2 from the germline V gene are SGHTA and FQGNSA. The CDR3 protein is CASSLTRDRVYEQYF. CDR3 DNA: TGTGCCAGCAGCCTTACAAGGGACAGGGTCTACGAGCAGTACTTC.

The chain's CDR3 is CASSQDGGVNSPLHF. CDR3 DNA: TGCGCCAGCAGCCAAGATGGAGGGGTTAATTCACCCCTCCACTTT. The chain employs TRBV4-3 and TRBJ1-6; a weak D match, TRBD1 (5 bases). The CDR3 is made up of 15 amino acids. V dropped 0 bases and J dropped 6 bases, with 9 bases sitting between them. Germline V lookup: CDR1 LGHNA, CDR2 YSLEER.

V and J are TRBV4-3 and TRBJ2-1; D might be TRBD2 (5 bases). The CDR3 is 13 residues long. Germline CDR1 and CDR2: LGHNA and YSLEER. The V gene lost 0 bases and the J gene lost 10 bases, with 10 bases spanning the gap. Here the CDR3 reads CASSQELRVEQFF. Written as DNA, the CDR3 is TGCGCCAGCAGCCAAGAATTGAGGGTCGAGCAGTTCTTC.

This clone was counted a single time. The chain carries TRBV27 and TRBJ2-3, with D perhaps assigned TRBD1 or TRBD2 (7 bases each). CDR1 and CDR2 (germline): MNHEY, SMNVEV (reference sequence). V was pared by 5 bases and J by 4 bases, with 19 bases between. The CDR3 is 16 amino acids. The CDR3 reads CASSLSSGGAADTQYF. The CDR3 nucleotides are TGTGCCAGCAGTCTCTCCTCAGGGGGGGCCGCAGATACGCAGTATTTT.

The chain recombines TRBV7-2 with TRBJ1-2; D not resolved. The CDR3 extends over 12 amino acids. The V end lost 5 bases, the J end lost 7 bases, and 11 bases lay between the germline ends. Germline V gene data show CDR1 as SGHTA and CDR2 as FQGNSA. For the CDR3, the DNA is TGTGCCAGCAGCCTCCAGGCGGCTGGCTACACCTTC. This codes for CASSLQAAGYTF. The entire variable domain, with the rest obtained from reference TRBV7-2 and TRBJ1-2, is as follows: GAGVSQSPSNKVTEKGKDVELRCDPISGHTALYWYRQSLGQGLEFLIYFQGNSAPDKSGLPSDRFSAERTGGSVSTLTIQRTQQEDSAVYLCASSLQAAGYTFGSGTRLTVV.

The rearrangement joins TRBV10-3 to TRBJ2-7; TRBD1 aligns across 8 bases. The CDR3 has 15 residues. Germline-derived CDR1 and CDR2 are ENHRY and SYGVKD. The V gene end was trimmed by 0 bases and the J gene end by 2 bases; junction bases not matched to a gene: 3. The CDR3 DNA follows: TGTGCCATCAGTGAGTCCGGGACAGGAACCTACGAGCAGTACTTC. Protein: CAISESGTGTYEQYF.

The chain uses TRBV6-5 and TRBJ1-5, with D perhaps matching TRBD1 (6 bases). There are 15 residues in the CDR3. The V gene's germline CDR1 is MNHEY and CDR2 SVGAGI. V lost 7 bases to trimming and J lost 5 bases, with 18 bases between them. The CDR3 DNA sequence: TGTGCCAGCAAAGGACAGTCCCTTAATTATCAGCCCCAGCATTTT. Protein product: CASKGQSLNYQPQHF.

The sample holds a few counts of this clone. The chain couples TRBV6-4 to TRBJ1-2; perhaps TRBD1 as D (5 bases). V gave up 2 bases and J gave up 8 bases, with 15 bases separating them. CDR1 and CDR2 from the germline V gene are MRHNA and SNTAGT. This CDR3 spans 14 amino acids. The CDR3 here is CASSDGPGMGGYTF. The CDR3 DNA follows: TGTGCCAGCAGTGACGGTCCAGGGATGGGGGGCTACACCTTC.

The sample holds one count of this clone. The chain recombines TRBV18 with TRBJ2-7; D is uncertain. The CDR3 loop spans 11 amino acids. Trimming left V 6 bases short and J 0 bases short, with 3 bases between. Germline loops: CDR1 KGHSH, CDR2 LQKENI. The CDR3 spells CASSLSYEQYF. The CDR3 bases are TGTGCCAGCTCCCTCTCCTACGAGCAGTACTTC.

Concerning this clone: An end of the junction differs from the germline gene, which may be a read error. V is TRBV18 and J is TRBJ1-2; no clear D. This CDR3 spans 15 amino acids. Germline V gives CDR1 KGHSH, CDR2 LQKENI. This CDR3 is CASSAPETANYGYTF. CDR3 nucleotides: TGTGCCAGCTCAGCACCTGAGACCGCAAACTATGGCTACACCTTC.

The chain recombines TRBV18 with TRBJ2-5; 7 positions match TRBD1. The CDR3 loop spans 17 amino acids. The germline gives CDR1 KGHSH, CDR2 LQKENI. Trimming cost V 2 bases and J 5 bases; bases outside gene matches: 14. This CDR3 reads CASSPSQGGPGRETQYF. The CDR3 coding sequence is TGTGCCAGCTCACCATCTCAAGGGGGCCCTGGTAGGGAGACCCAGTACTTC.

The chain carries TRBV11-1 and TRBJ1-2, with D uncertain. The length of the CDR3 is 14 residues. Germline CDR1 SGHAT, CDR2 FQDESV (reference sequence). Between the trimmed V and J ends, which lost 5 bases and 0 bases, there was a span of 10 bases. This CDR3 reads CASSASWANYGYTF. The CDR3 DNA reads as TGTGCCAGCAGCGCAAGCTGGGCTAACTATGGCTACACCTTC.

The chain links TRBV7-2 to TRBJ2-1; 12 bases agree with TRBD2. The CDR3 runs to 14 residues. The junction had 3 bases not matched to a gene; V was cut back by 3 bases and J by 9 bases. CDR1 is SGHTA and CDR2 is FQGNSA in the germline V gene. The CDR3 protein is CASSLASGGVEQFF. The DNA of the CDR3 is TGTGCCAGCAGCTTGGCTAGCGGGGGGGTTGAGCAGTTCTTC.

CDR3 sequence: CASSRGGGREKLFF. In DNA form, the CDR3 reads TGTGCCAGCAGCCGAGGGGGGGGAAGAGAAAAACTGTTTTTT. The genes are TRBV7-2 and TRBJ1-4; D perhaps matches TRBD1 (6 bases). From germline, CDR1 is SGHTA and CDR2 FQGNSA. This CDR3 is built from 14 residues. Trimming removed 5 bases from V and 8 bases from J, with 15 bases in between. Using reference TRBV7-2 and TRBJ1-4 for the parts outside the CDR3, the full variable domain is GAGVSQSPSNKVTEKGKDVELRCDPISGHTALYWYRQSLGQGLEFLIYFQGNSAPDKSGLPSDRFSAERTGGSVSTLTIQRTQQEDSAVYLCASSRGGGREKLFFGSGTQLSVL.

The genes are TRBV28 and TRBJ2-7, with D hard to call. The germline V gene has CDR1 MDHEN and CDR2 SYDVKM. The CDR3 is 15 amino acids. V lost 11 bases and J lost 0, with 20 bases in between. The CDR3 region has the DNA TGTGCCTCTTGCCCACTGAGCCAACCCTCCTACGAGCAGTACGTC. This translates into CASCPLSQPSYEQYV.

The rearrangement joins TRBV19 to TRBJ1-5; the D gene is possibly TRBD1 (5 bases). The CDR3 has 15 amino acids. V was pared by 4 bases and J by 2 bases, with 12 bases between. Germline CDR1 and CDR2: LNHDA and SQIVND (reference sequence). The CDR3 sequence is CASSKDTVGNQPQHF. The DNA for the CDR3 is TGTGCCAGTAGTAAGGACACGGTGGGCAATCAGCCCCAGCATTTT.